This T cell receptor (beta chain) was captured by sequencing in a study of response to subunit inactivated influenza vaccine. General study points: That few new T cells are recruited by each seasonal influenza vaccination was the authors' suggestion.

A few counts support this clonotype. Its antigen is currently unknown. TCRdb reanalysed the RT-PCR reads using MiXCR and keeps one entry per CDR3 protein. Of roughly 190,000 distinct CDR3 sequences in the sample, under 15% were seen once. The V gene end was trimmed by 3 bases and the J gene end by 0 bases; junction bases not matched to a gene: 4. Germline CDR1 is LNHNV and CDR2 is YYDKDF (reference sequence). The length of the CDR3 is 15 residues. The gene calls are TRBV15 and TRBJ2-7; TRBD1 matches 8 bases. Sequencing used CD8+ T cells sorted from PBMCs, obtained 4 to 6 days after vaccination. This clonotype originated in a man in his fifties who received an inactivated influenza vaccine. The CDR3 is CATSSDRGISYEQYF. CDR3 nucleotides: TGTGCCACCAGCAGCGACAGGGGAATCTCCTACGAGCAGTACTTC.